These T cell receptor beta chains were read from a single sample in a study of tumor and adjacent non-tumor tissue in lung cancer. TCRdb used MiXCR to reprocess the multiplex PCR reads, holding one entry per CDR3 protein. The table shows about 80,000 distinct CDR3 sequences, with around 80% occurring only once. The sequenced material came from lung tumor tissue. The receptors shown here come from a woman aged 45 to 65 with non-small cell lung cancer. Both conserved end residues are part of each CDR3. A D gene is named only where the DNA matches it firmly. Some rows have no size entry. The others give once, few or many, or a class for an expanded clone.

clone_size	d_call	v_call	j_call	cdr3_nt	cdr3_aa
.	.	TRBV6-5	TRBJ1-6	TGTGCCAGTACTTACTTGGGAGCTAATTCACCCCTCCACTTT	CASTYLGANSPLHF
.	.	TRBV4-1	TRBJ2-3	TGCGCCAGTAGCCAATCTGGGCGGACAGATACGCAGTATTTT	CASSQSGRTDTQYF
.	.	TRBV6-1	TRBJ1-1	TGTGCCGCAAGGGATTACACTGAAGCTTTCTTT	CAARDYTEAFF
.	.	TRBV12-3/TRBV12-4	TRBJ2-7	TGTGCCAGCAGTGCCCGAGCGAGAGACCTACCCTACGAACGGTACTTC	CASSARARDLPYERYF
few	.	TRBV7-3	TRBJ1-1	TGTGCCAGTAGCATAACATACGGGGGCGAAGCTTTCTTT	CASSITYGGEAFF
many	TRBD2	TRBV6-1	TRBJ2-3	TGTGCCAGCAGTGATGGGGTAGCGGGAGGAGATACGCAGTATTTT	CASSDGVAGGDTQYF
many	TRBD2	TRBV12-3/TRBV12-4	TRBJ2-1	TGTGCCAGCACCTACTCTAGCGGGCGCTCCAATGAGCAGTTCTTC	CASTYSSGRSNEQFF
.	.	TRBV28	TRBJ2-3	TGTGCCAGCACGCGGCGACCCACTAGCACCACTAACAGAGATACGCAGTATTTT	CASTRRPTSTTNRDTQYF
.	TRBD2	TRBV20-1	TRBJ2-1	TGCAGTGCTAGAGATCTTTTGAGAAGGGACTACAATGGGCAGTTCTTC	CSARDLLRRDYNGQFF
.	.	TRBV11-2	TRBJ2-1	TGTGCCTGCAACAAAGGGGGAAGGGGCTACAATGAGGAGTTCTTC	CACNKGGRGYNEEFF
.	.	TRBV20-1	TRBJ2-1	TGCATTGCTAGAGTTACGGGACAAGGGGAAAATGAGCAGTTATTC	CIARVTGQGENEQLF
many	.	TRBV14	TRBJ2-5	TGTGCCAGCAGCCAACCCCTCGGCGGGACTGAGACCCAGTACTTC	CASSQPLGGTETQYF
.	.	TRBV29-1	TRBJ1-1	TGCAGCGCGAGTACAGGGATGGGCATTGAAGCTTCCTTT	CSASTGMGIEASF
once	TRBD1	TRBV6-1	TRBJ2-1	TGTGCCAGCAGCGCTCCAGGGGGCGGGGAGATCAATAAGCAGTTCTTC	CASSAPGGGEINKQFF
.	.	TRBV12-3/TRBV12-4	TRBJ1-6	TGTGCCAGCACATCGGGACCTAATTCACTGCTCCACTTT	CASTSGPNSLLHF
.	.	TRBV30	TRBJ2-1	TGTGCCTGTACCAGGGGACACGCCCCGACCGCTAATGAGCAGTTCTTC	CACTRGHAPTANEQFF
few	.	TRBV28	TRBJ1-2	TGTGCCAGTAGGGCCGGGGAACATGGGTATGGCTACTCCTTC	CASRAGEHGYGYSF
.	TRBD2	TRBV4-1	TRBJ2-1	TGCGCCAGCAGGGGACCGGGAGGGCCCAATGAGCAATACTTC	CASRGPGGPNEQYF
.	.	TRBV20-1	TRBJ2-1	TGCAGTGCAAAAAGGCAGTTGATCACCTACAATGAGCAGTTCTTC	CSAKRQLITYNEQFF
.	TRBD1	TRBV20-1	TRBJ2-7	TGCAGTACCGCTAGGCCTAGACAGGGGAGCTCCTACGAACAGTACTTC	CSTARPRQGSSYEQYF
medium-sized	.	TRBV20-1	TRBJ1-5	TGCAGTGCTAGAACCCCGACGGGCAATCAGCCCCAGCATTTT	CSARTPTGNQPQHF
.	TRBD1	TRBV5-6	TRBJ2-7	TGTGCCAGCAGCTCCGACAGGGTCCACGAACAGTACTTC	CASSSDRVHEQYF
.	.	TRBV28	TRBJ2-1	TGTGCCAGTAGTTTACGACTAGAGGGGGCACTATCCTACAATGAGCAGTTCTTC	CASSLRLEGALSYNEQFF
.	.	TRBV24-1	TRBJ2-5	TGTGCCACCAGTGAGACGGCAGGAGTAGGGACCCAGTACTTC	CATSETAGVGTQYF
many	TRBD2	TRBV20-1	TRBJ2-5	TGCAGTGCTCCCGAGCGGGGGGTGATTCAAGAGACCCAGTACTTC	CSAPERGVIQETQYF
.	TRBD2	TRBV24-1	TRBJ2-1	TGTGCCACCAGTGATGGGACACGTAGCGGGGGGGGCAATGAGCAGTTCTTC	CATSDGTRSGGGNEQFF
.	.	TRBV11-2	TRBJ2-1	TGCACTAGCAGCCCCTCCGGATATGAGCAGTTCTTC	CTSSPSGYEQFF
.	.	TRBV20-1	TRBJ1-5	TGCAGAGCTAACAGGAGAGGCGATCAGCCCCAGGATTTT	CRANRRGDQPQDF
few	TRBD1	TRBV2	TRBJ1-5	TGTGCCAGCAGGCCGACAGGGGATGGCAATCAGCCCCAGCATTTT	CASRPTGDGNQPQHF
.	TRBD2	TRBV11-2	TRBJ2-1	TGTACCAGCAGCTTTCCTAGCGGGATCTACAATAAGCAGTTCTTC	CTSSFPSGIYNKQFF
few	.	TRBV7-2	TRBJ2-7	TGTGCCAGCAGCTTAGGTGGAAGGACCTACGAGCAGTACTTC	CASSLGGRTYEQYF
.	.	TRBV11-3	TRBJ2-1	TGTGGCAGCAGCAGCGTCGATCCAAGGACTGGCGAATATGAGCAGTTCTTC	CGSSSVDPRTGEYEQFF
.	.	TRBV4-3	TRBJ2-6	TGCGCCAGCAGCCAAGAAGCAAGTTTATCTGGGGCCAACGTCCTGACTTTC	CASSQEASLSGANVLTF
once	.	TRBV4-1	TRBJ2-7	TGTGCCAGCAGCCAACAAGGACAGGAGGGGCCCTACGAGCAGTACTTC	CASSQQGQEGPYEQYF
.	.	TRBV4-2	TRBJ2-7	TGTACCAACAGCCAAGATCAGTCAAGAGAGCAGTACTTC	CTNSQDQSREQYF
.	.	TRBV6-1	TRBJ2-1	TGTGTCAGCAAGAGCCTGACAGAGTCCTTTGTGGATGAGCAGTTCTTC	CVSKSLTESFVDEQFF
.	.	TRBV6-2/TRBV6-3	TRBJ2-7	TGTGCCAGCAGTTTCCACACAGGGTTATCATACGAGCAGTACTTC	CASSFHTGLSYEQYF
.	.	TRBV6-1	TRBJ2-1	TGTGCCAGCAAGAGCCCAACAGAGTCCTTTGTGGATGAACAGTTCTTC	CASKSPTESFVDEQFF
.	.	TRBV4-2	TRBJ1-2	TGTGCCAGCAGCCCTCGCGGGGCCTATGGCTACACCTTC	CASSPRGAYGYTF
.	.	TRBV6-5	TRBJ2-1	TGTGCCAGTAGTTCAAGGGGGATCTACAATGAGCAGTTCTTC	CASSSRGIYNEQFF
.	.	TRBV20-1	TRBJ2-4	TGCAGTGCTAGAGTTATGGTGAGGGGGAGGACTAAAAACATTCAGTACTTC	CSARVMVRGRTKNIQYF
few	.	TRBV12-3/TRBV12-4	TRBJ2-5	TGTGCCAGCAGTACCCTGTACCAAGAGACCCAAAACTTC	CASSTLYQETQNF
.	.	TRBV15	TRBJ2-2	TGTGCCACCAGCAGAGAACAGGGGAGCGGGGAACTGTTTTTT	CATSREQGSGELFF
many	.	TRBV20-1	TRBJ2-3	TGCAGTGCTAGAGGGGGGGATACGCAGTATTTT	CSARGGDTQYF
.	TRBD1	TRBV5-4	TRBJ1-4	TGTGCCAGCAACACAAACAGGGGGCTGAATGAAAAACTGTTATTT	CASNTNRGLNEKLLF
.	.	TRBV6-6	TRBJ2-1	TGTGCCAGCAACAACGCGACAGACTACAATGAGCAGTTCTTC	CASNNATDYNEQFF
.	.	TRBV20-1	TRBJ1-1	TGCGGTGCTACCTATCATAAGACAATCACTGAAGCTTTCTTT	CGATYHKTITEAFF
once	.	TRBV5-4	TRBJ2-5	TGTGCCAGTAGCTTGTACTACTCACAAGAGACCCAGTACTTC	CASSLYYSQETQYF